Below, 22 T cell receptor beta chains from the same sample are listed, as sequenced in a study of blood T cell repertoires in COVID-19. TCRdb keeps only in-frame clones here, not all; method: immunoSEQ multiplex PCR. In the table there are about 80,000 clones, approximately 85% of which are singletons. Sequencing was performed on peripheral blood. These receptors originate from a middle-aged man with COVID-19, enrolled during active disease.

V is TRBV24-1 and J is TRBJ2-7; tentative D call: TRBD2 (7 bases). V dropped 9 bases and J dropped 6 bases, with 29 bases sitting between them. The CDR3 loop spans 17 amino acids. Germline V lookup: CDR1 KGHDR, CDR2 SFDVKD. The CDR3, as DNA: TGTGCCACCGCCAACCGGGACAAATCCCCCCCGGGGGGCGAGCAGTACTTC. Translated, it gives CATANRDKSPPGGEQYF.

The table lists this clone with a few counts. The rearrangement joins TRBV12-3 or TRBV12-4 to TRBJ1-1; D might be TRBD1 (5 bases). V was trimmed by 5 bases and J by 0 bases, leaving 7 bases between them. The CDR3 covers 13 residues. DNA for the CDR3: TGTGCCAGCAGTCGACAGATGAACACTGAAGCTTTCTTT. It encodes CASSRQMNTEAFF.

The rearrangement links TRBV30 to TRBJ2-3; 8 nucleotides align to TRBD2. The J segment lost 4 bases and the V segment lost 5 bases, leaving 14 bases of the junction unmatched. This CDR3 has 16 amino acids. The germline V gene has CDR1 GTSNPN and CDR2 SVGIG (reference sequence). For the CDR3, the DNA is TGTGCCTGGGGAGCCGGGACACCCGGGGGGGCAGATACGCAGTATTTT. The encoded protein is CAWGAGTPGGADTQYF.

This chain uses TRBV6-5 with TRBJ1-2, with 9 bases that match TRBD1. CDR1 and CDR2 (germline): MNHEY, SVGAGI. This CDR3 contains 14 residues. After removal of 9 bases from V and 2 bases from J, the junction contained 7 bases not matched to a gene. DNA of the CDR3: TGTGCCAGTATGACAGGGGGAAACAACTATGGCTACACCTTC. Translated, it gives CASMTGGNNYGYTF.

J is TRBJ2-3 and V is TRBV24-1; D is possibly TRBD2 (5 bases). The CDR3 has 15 amino acids. V was shortened by 5 bases and J by 2 bases, with 13 bases between the two germline ends. From germline, CDR1 is KGHDR and CDR2 SFDVKD. The CDR3, as DNA: TGTGCCACCAGTGGTGCTACCGGGGTCACAGATACGCAGTATTTT. Amino acids: CATSGATGVTDTQYF.

V and J are TRBV19 and TRBJ1-1; the match to TRBD1 covers 10 bases. V lost 6 bases to trimming and J lost 1 base; unmatched junction nucleotides: 2. The germline V gene has CDR1 LNHDA and CDR2 SQIVND (reference sequence). The CDR3 has 14 amino acids. The CDR3 loop is CASRDRGENTEAFF. For the CDR3, the DNA is TGTGCCAGTAGGGACAGGGGGGAGAACACTGAAGCTTTCTTT. The variable domain in full, completed from reference TRBV19 and TRBJ1-1, reads DGGITQSPKYLFRKEGQNVTLSCEQNLNHDAMYWYRQDPGQGLRLIYYSQIVNDFQKGDIAEGYSVSREKKESFPLTVTSAQKNPTAFYLCASRDRGENTEAFFGQGTRLTVV.

This clone is large within its sample. The chain is built from TRBV10-3 and TRBJ1-5; 7 bases match TRBD1. In germline, CDR1 is ENHRY, CDR2 SYGVKD. This CDR3 spans 14 amino acids. Losses at the gene ends were 7 bases for V and 6 bases for J; bases not matched to a gene: 9. CDR3 region: CAIKEGALSQPQHF. CDR3 bases: TGTGCCATCAAGGAGGGGGCTTTGAGTCAGCCCCAGCATTTT.

The chain is built from TRBV4-2 and TRBJ2-7; 7 bases are shared with TRBD2. The CDR3 consists of 15 residues. The junction had 4 bases not matched to a gene; V was cut back by 1 base and J by 1 base. CDR1 is LGHNA and CDR2 is YNFKEQ in the germline V gene. For the CDR3, the DNA is TGTGCCAGCAGCCAAGCTAGCGGAGGGTCCTACGAGCAGTACTTC. Amino acids: CASSQASGGSYEQYF.

The J gene is TRBJ2-5, the V gene TRBV6-5, with 11 bases lining up with TRBD2. The CDR3 extends over 15 amino acids. The germline V gene has CDR1 MNHEY and CDR2 SVGAGI. The junction had 3 bases not matched to a gene; V was cut back by 1 base and J by 5 bases. Here the CDR3 reads CASSYWASGGETQYF. The CDR3 nucleotides read TGTGCCAGCAGTTACTGGGCTAGCGGGGGGGAGACCCAGTACTTC.

J is TRBJ1-5 and V is TRBV23-1, with TRBD1 matching over 8 bases. TRBV23-1 is an open reading frame, and its role is uncertain. The trim removed 0 bases at V and 6 bases at J, leaving 7 bases unmatched. CDR3 size: 16 residues. CDR3 nucleotides: TGCGCCAGCAGTCAATCCCGGACAGGGTTTCGTCAGCCCCAGCATTTT. It encodes CASSQSRTGFRQPQHF.

V is TRBV9 and J is TRBJ2-2; 10 nucleotides line up with TRBD2. This CDR3 spans 16 amino acids. Germline V CDR1 and CDR2: SGDLS, YYNGEE. V shed 0 bases and J 7 bases; nucleotides not matched to a gene: 6. The CDR3 reads CASSVGSSGGYGELFF. Written as DNA, the CDR3 is TGTGCCAGCAGCGTAGGATCTAGCGGGGGTTACGGGGAGCTGTTTTTT.

V is TRBV28 and J is TRBJ2-7; D gene unclear. CDR1 and CDR2 (germline): MDHEN, SYDVKM. The length of the CDR3 is 14 residues. The V gene lost 4 bases and the J gene lost 1 base, with 11 bases spanning the gap. The CDR3 sequence: CASSSPGSSYEQYF. In DNA, the CDR3 is TGTGCCAGCAGTTCCCCAGGTAGTTCCTACGAGCAGTACTTC.

V is TRBV13 and J is TRBJ2-1; 7 nucleotides agree with TRBD2. Germline CDR1 PRHDT, CDR2 FYEKMQ (reference sequence). The V and J ends lost 1 base and 8 bases, in that order; junction bases with no gene match: 11. The CDR3 is made up of 16 amino acids. The CDR3 DNA reads as TGTGCCAGCAGCTTAGTTGCAGGGAGGGCTACCCATGAGCAGTTCTTC. This encodes CASSLVAGRATHEQFF.

This clone turned up a few times. The chain carries TRBV28 and TRBJ1-4, with D possibly matching TRBD1 (6 bases). CDR1 is MDHEN, CDR2 SYDVKM, per germline. Trimming shortened V by 3 bases and J by 7 bases, and 18 bases separated the two germline ends. This CDR3 comprises 16 residues. CDR3 amino acids: CASSFTQGQGIEKLFF. The CDR3 bases are TGTGCCAGCAGTTTTACGCAGGGGCAGGGGATTGAAAAACTGTTTTTT. The entire variable domain, with the rest obtained from reference TRBV28 and TRBJ1-4, is as follows: DVKVTQSSRYLVKRTGEKVFLECVQDMDHENMFWYRQDPGLGLRLIYFSYDVKMKEKGDIPEGYSVSREKKERFSLILESASTNQTSMYLCASSFTQGQGIEKLFFGSGTQLSVL.

This clone occurred a few times. The chain carries TRBV5-1 and TRBJ1-6; possible D gene TRBD1, 6 bases. The CDR3 is made up of 14 amino acids. Germline CDR1 and CDR2: SGHRS and YFSETQ. The V gene lost 4 bases and the J gene lost 5 bases, with 10 bases spanning the gap. The CDR3 loop is CASSLGQNNSPLHF. The CDR3, as DNA: TGCGCCAGCAGCCTCGGACAGAATAATTCACCCCTCCACTTT. Full variable domain (rest looked up from reference TRBV5-1 and TRBJ1-6): KAGVTQTPRYLIKTRGQQVTLSCSPISGHRSVSWYQQTPGQGLQFLFEYFSETQRNKGNFPGRFSGRQFSNSRSEMNVSTLELGDSALYLCASSLGQNNSPLHFGNGTRLTVT.

The chain recombines TRBV7-3 with TRBJ2-2; the match to TRBD1 covers 9 bases. This CDR3 contains 16 residues. Looked up from germline, CDR1 is SGHTA and CDR2 is FQGTGA. The V gene end was trimmed by 2 bases and the J gene end by 2 bases; junction bases not matched to a gene: 3. The CDR3 spells CASSLQGQGNTGELFF. The CDR3 DNA reads as TGTGCCAGCAGCTTACAGGGACAGGGAAACACCGGGGAGCTGTTTTTT.

The chain uses TRBV30 and TRBJ1-3, with D unresolved. Germline loops: CDR1 GTSNPN, CDR2 SVGIG (reference sequence). CDR3 length equals 11 residues. V dropped 4 bases and J dropped 4 bases, with 5 bases sitting between them. The CDR3 sequence is CAWIVGNTIYF. CDR3 DNA sequence: TGTGCCTGGATCGTGGGAAACACCATATATTTT. Complete variable domain (other parts from reference TRBV30 and TRBJ1-3): SQTIHQWPATLVQPVGSPLSLECTVEGTSNPNLYWYRQAAGRGLQLLFYSVGIGQISSEVPQNLSASRPQDRQFILSSKKLLLSDSGFYLCAWIVGNTIYFGEGSWLTVV.

This clone was counted many times. The chain couples TRBV27 to TRBJ1-1; 9 bases agree with TRBD1. Germline V lookup: CDR1 MNHEY, CDR2 SMNVEV (reference sequence). The V segment lost 0 bases and the J segment 5 bases; nucleotides outside the gene matches: 10. This CDR3 comprises 17 residues. Here the CDR3 DNA reads TGTGCCAGCAGTTTATCGCCGGGACAGGGTTCTTCAACTGAAGCTTTCTTT. It translates to CASSLSPGQGSSTEAFF.

The chain combines TRBV6-4 with TRBJ1-1; the match to TRBD1 covers 9 bases. V shed 4 bases and J 11 bases; nucleotides not matched to a gene: 8. Germline loops: CDR1 MRHNA, CDR2 SNTAGT. CDR3 size: 13 residues. The CDR3 reads CASSAGQGGTAFF. CDR3 coding DNA: TGTGCCAGCAGTGCGGGACAGGGAGGTACGGCTTTCTTT.

J is TRBJ2-2 and V is TRBV7-8, with D possibly TRBD2 on 6 matching bases. CDR3 length equals 14 residues. V shed 5 bases and J shed 1 base, with 8 bases lying between them. Germline lookup yields CDR1 SGHVS and CDR2 FQNEAQ. This CDR3 is CASSISGNTGELFF. The DNA for the CDR3 is TGTGCCAGCAGCATTAGCGGGAACACCGGGGAGCTGTTTTTT.

V usage is TRBV9 and J usage is TRBJ2-1; 14 positions match TRBD2. The CDR3 runs to 17 residues. Germline-derived CDR1 and CDR2 are SGDLS and YYNGEE. Trimming removed 3 bases from V and 7 bases from J; junction bases left unmatched: 9. CDR3 sequence (DNA): TGTGCCAGCAGCGCCCCCGAGACTAGCGGGGGGGGTAATGAGCAGTTCTTC. Translating gives CASSAPETSGGGNEQFF. Full variable domain (missing parts from reference TRBV9 and TRBJ2-1): DSGVTQTPKHLITATGQRVTLRCSPRSGDLSVYWYQQSLDQGLQFLIQYYNGEERAKGNILERFSAQQFPDLHSELNLSSLELGDSALYFCASSAPETSGGGNEQFFGPGTRLTVL.

The chain couples TRBV29-1 to TRBJ1-2; TRBD1 matches at 7 bases. Germline trimming cut 3 bases from V and 4 bases from J; bases unmatched to any gene: 11. Per the germline V gene, CDR1 is SQVTM and CDR2 is ANQGSEA. The CDR3 contains 15 residues. CDR3 nucleotide sequence: TGCAGCGTTGACGAGGTGGAGGGGGCCGGCTATGGCTACACCTTC. Amino acid sequence: CSVDEVEGAGYGYTF.